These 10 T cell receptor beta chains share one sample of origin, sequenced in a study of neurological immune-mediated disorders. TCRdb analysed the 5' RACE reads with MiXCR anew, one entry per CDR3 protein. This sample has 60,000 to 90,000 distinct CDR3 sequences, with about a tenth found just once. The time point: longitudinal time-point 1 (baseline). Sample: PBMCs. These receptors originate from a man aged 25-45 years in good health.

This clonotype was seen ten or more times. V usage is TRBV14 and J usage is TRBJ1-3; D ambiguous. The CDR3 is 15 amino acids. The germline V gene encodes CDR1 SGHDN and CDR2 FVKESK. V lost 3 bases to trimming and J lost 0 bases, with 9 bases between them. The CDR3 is CASSQARSSGNTIYF. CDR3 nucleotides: TGTGCCAGCAGCCAGGCCAGGAGCTCTGGAAACACCATATATTTT.

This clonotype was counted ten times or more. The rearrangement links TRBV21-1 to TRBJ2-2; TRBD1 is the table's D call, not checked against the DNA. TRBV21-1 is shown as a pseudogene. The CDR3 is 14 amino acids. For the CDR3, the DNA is TGTGCCAGACTCCACCGGGGTTGCACCGGGGAGCTGTTTTTT. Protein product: CARLHRGCTGELFF.

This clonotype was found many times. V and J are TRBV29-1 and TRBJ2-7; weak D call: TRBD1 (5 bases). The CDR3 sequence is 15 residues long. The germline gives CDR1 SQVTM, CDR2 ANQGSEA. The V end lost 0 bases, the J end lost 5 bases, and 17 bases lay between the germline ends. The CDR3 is CSVEDQGTRLDEQYF. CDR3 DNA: TGCAGCGTTGAAGATCAGGGTACCCGGCTAGACGAGCAGTACTTC.

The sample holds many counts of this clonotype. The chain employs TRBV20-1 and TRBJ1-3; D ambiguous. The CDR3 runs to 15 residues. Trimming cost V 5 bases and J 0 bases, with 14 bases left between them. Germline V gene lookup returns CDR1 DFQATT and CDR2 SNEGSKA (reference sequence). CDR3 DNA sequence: TGCAGTGCTCGAGCGTATCCCGCCTCTGGAAACACCATATATTTT. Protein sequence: CSARAYPASGNTIYF.

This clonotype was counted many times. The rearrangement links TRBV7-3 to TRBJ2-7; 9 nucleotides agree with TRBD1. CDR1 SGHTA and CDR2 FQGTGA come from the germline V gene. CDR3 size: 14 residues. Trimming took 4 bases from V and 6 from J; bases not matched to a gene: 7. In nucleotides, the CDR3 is TGTGCCAGCAGCTCGTCGGGACAGGGTACCGAGCAGTACTTC. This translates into CASSSSGQGTEQYF.

This CDR3 reads CSVDGQGSNGRYDEQFF. DNA of the CDR3: TGCAGCGTGGATGGACAGGGTTCTAACGGGAGATACGATGAGCAGTTCTTC. This rearrangement joins TRBV29-1 to TRBJ2-1; TRBD1 aligns across 8 bases. The germline gives CDR1 SQVTM, CDR2 ANQGSEA. The CDR3 runs 17 residues. V shed 6 bases, J shed 8 bases, and the junction held 21 bases outside the gene matches.

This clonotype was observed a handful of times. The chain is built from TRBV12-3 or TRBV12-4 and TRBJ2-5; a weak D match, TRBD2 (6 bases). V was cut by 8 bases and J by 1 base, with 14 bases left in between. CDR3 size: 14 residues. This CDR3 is CASRARDGQETQYF. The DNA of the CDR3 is TGTGCCAGCCGGGCGCGGGACGGCCAAGAGACCCAGTACTTC.

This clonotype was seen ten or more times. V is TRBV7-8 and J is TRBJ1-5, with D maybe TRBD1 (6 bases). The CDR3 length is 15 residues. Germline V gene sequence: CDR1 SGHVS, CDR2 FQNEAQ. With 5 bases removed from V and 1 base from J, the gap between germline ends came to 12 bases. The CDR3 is CASSRGTLSNQPQHF. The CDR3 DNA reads TGTGCCAGCAGCCGCGGGACATTGAGCAATCAGCCCCAGCATTTT.

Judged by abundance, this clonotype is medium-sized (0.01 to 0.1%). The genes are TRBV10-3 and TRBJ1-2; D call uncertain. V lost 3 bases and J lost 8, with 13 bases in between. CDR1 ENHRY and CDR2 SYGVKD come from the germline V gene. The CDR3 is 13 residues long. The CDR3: CAISDRESRGYTF. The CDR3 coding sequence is TGTGCCATCAGTGACCGGGAATCCCGGGGCTACACCTTC.

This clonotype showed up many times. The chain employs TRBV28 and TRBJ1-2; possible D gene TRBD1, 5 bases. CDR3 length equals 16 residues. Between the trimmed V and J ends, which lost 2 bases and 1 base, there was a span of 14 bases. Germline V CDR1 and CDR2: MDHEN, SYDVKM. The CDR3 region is CASSLAGFQGNYGYTF. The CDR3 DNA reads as TGTGCCAGCAGTTTAGCGGGGTTCCAGGGTAACTATGGCTACACCTTC.